The sequence of this TCR beta chain was determined in a study of T cells in women clearing cervical HPV infection (dated by TCRdb to the late 2010s). Concerning the study at large: Cases were approximately 25 women with histologically confirmed HPV16-related CIN3 or worse, including 2 invasive cancers. The controls were about 25 women whose single incident HPV16 infection cleared within 12 months with no development of precancer or cancer. Quality controls consisted of five blinded duplicates per group, for a total of approximately 60 samples made up of roughly 50 participants and around ten replicates. Cases and controls were matched on age within five years and on year of sample collection. Among cases, blood sampling occurred a median of roughly 150 days after lesion detection, with an interquartile range of 90 to 200 days. Blood from cases was collected at the visit where the lesion was first found, while blood from controls was collected once the infection could no longer be detected. HLA typing was available for only a few women, so HLA type could not be excluded as a confounder. The exploratory proof-of-principle case-control study was nested within the Guanacaste HPV Natural History Study in Costa Rica and compared TCR repertoires across cervical HPV16 outcomes. In the parent cohort, around 10,000 women aged 18 or older were enrolled in Guanacaste, Costa Rica, during about 1993 to 1994 and were followed for 7 to 8 years. Median age was about 30 years in cases versus roughly 37 in controls, and baseline characteristics did not differ significantly.

Every participant had a single incident cervical HPV16 infection, and prevalent HPV16 infections were excluded. Cervical HPV DNA was detected by MY09/MY11 PCR, and genotyping was performed by dot-blot hybridization. Under 19 mL of heparinized blood were centrifuged, and the buffy coat was aliquoted, frozen at -30°C, then stored at -80°C. QIAGEN kits were used to extract genomic DNA from the buffy coat specimens. Trimming takes 0 bases from V and 5 bases from J, and the germline ends sit 11 bases apart. Counted from cysteine to phenylalanine, this CDR3 has 15 amino acids. Only the CDR3 bases that were read are kept: 36 of them, in frame from base 1. The germline V gene (reference sequence) provides CDR1 MNHEY and CDR2 SMNVEV. The immunoSEQ assay used multiplex PCR to amplify TCR beta CDR3 regions from an average of roughly 1.2 ug of genomic DNA per sample. Primer bias was corrected in the assay by using a complete synthetic TCR repertoire to establish an amplification baseline. Amplicons were sequenced on the Illumina platform. The authors' pipeline ran thus. Sequences were error-corrected by clustering with frequency ratios and a modified nearest-neighbor algorithm, then analyzed in the immunoSEQ Analyzer with IMGT gene definitions. TCR richness and evenness were averaged over 20 rarefaction repeats at each rarefaction depth, excluding samples with fewer sequences than the depth. Wilcoxon rank sum tests with FDR correction were used to compare V, D and J gene relative abundances between the groups. An intraclass correlation of about 96% for TCR richness and an average of about 82% across 66 gene segments were obtained from the blinded duplicates. The source is immuneACCESS, and TCRdb retained only in-frame sequences with V and J called. Part of the clones is not carried over; for the studies checked, unresolved V genes explain less than half of this, and the remainder is unexplained. The V and J calls and clone size are taken from that table; D and trimming were inferred from the DNA. In this sample's table one finds 25,000 to 35,000 clones. The ten largest account for under 7.5% of the sample.

The paper as a whole reports these results and caveats: Because of the cross-sectional design, the study could not determine whether the associations came before infection or resulted from infection, and neither effector/memory subsets nor HPV-specific T cells were isolated. Lower TRBV6-7 relative abundance was observed in cases than in controls (around 0.1% versus 0.15%; Bonferroni P = 0.0008). CIN3+ cases had significantly higher TCR repertoire richness than controls across sequencing depths, but evenness did not differ between the groups. By combining richness with V gene abundances, random forest classifiers separated cases from controls with an estimated AUC of roughly 0.8. Because T-cell numbers per sample were unknown, differences in richness could reflect varying T-cell content rather than repertoire biology.

Turning to this clone: Its cognate antigen has yet to be identified. The read stops 3 residues short of the end of the CDR3; the missing end is completed from the germline J gene.

Sample: blood buffy coat. The V and J genes are TRBV27 and TRBJ1-5; a weak D assignment points to TRBD1 (6 bases agree). This clonotype originated in a woman aged 18-70 years with a cervical HPV16 infection that either progressed to CIN3+ or cleared (not recorded which). Partial CDR3 DNA: TGTGCCAGCAGTTTATCACCGGGGGGGCATCAGCCC. Its translation is CASSLSPGGHQP. The whole CDR3 sequence is CASSLSPGGHQPQHF.